These T cell receptor beta chains were read from a single sample in a study of response to subunit inactivated influenza vaccine. In TCRdb, the RT-PCR reads were re-called with MiXCR into one record per CDR3 protein. The sample yields 650,000 to 800,000 distinct CDR3 sequences, roughly 14% seen once. The material sequenced was PBMCs from blood, taken around 15 days before vaccination. These TCRs come from a man aged 50 or older who received an inactivated influenza vaccine. CDR3s include the opening cysteine and the closing phenylalanine or tryptophan. D genes are given only for firm matches.

>TRBD1|TRBV12-3/TRBV12-4
CASKMGTAEAFF
>.|TRBV29-1
CSVSRGHANTGELFF
>TRBD1|TRBV5-1
CASSSLQGNEQYF
>.|TRBV20-1
CSAALGEETQYF
>.|TRBV5-5
CASSKGTGGYTEAFF
>.|TRBV12-3/TRBV12-4
CASSFYGDEKLFF
>TRBD1|TRBV5-6
CASRAGTGYYEQYF
>.|TRBV4-3
CASSPQEQIYGEQFF
>.|TRBV10-1
CASSERVQGVQYF
>TRBD2|TRBV7-9
CASAGLAGIDTQYF